This T cell receptor (beta chain) emerged from a study of shared clonotypes between healthy human individuals (dated by TCRdb to about 2020). For the wider study: The cohort included three men and a couple of women between 18 and 49 years of age. For each donor, CD4 naive and CD4 memory were each given three plates, CD8 naive was given two plates, and CD8 memory was given one plate. To estimate repertoire size and how much clonotypes are shared between individuals, the study performed deep sequencing of blood TCR repertoires from roughly five healthy adults. To increase sequencing depth and limit assay-specific biases, different laboratories used diverse techniques to prepare libraries and sequence TCR repertoires. Each donor's leukapheresis produced roughly between roughly 0.94 and 9.5 billion PBMCs. Study-level results and caveats: The small number of donors limited the genetic and exposure-history diversity represented. Roughly 5.2% of naive CD4, 3.5% of naive CD8, 2.3% of memory CD4, and approximately 0.39% of memory CD8 clonotypes were shared across a few donors. Naive subsets generally had larger estimated clonotype richness than memory subsets. Clonotypes shared by all four sorted-subset donors showed higher generation probabilities than non-shared clonotypes. Rarefaction of sorted-subset datasets indicated incomplete sequencing despite the large sequencing depth. Sampling was limited to blood, and TCR repertoires in tissue likely differ from TCR repertoires in blood. Pairwise subsampling indicated that sequencing depth was expected to affect the degree of clonotype sharing among donors.

CDR1 and CDR2, per the germline V gene (reference sequence), are SEHNR and FQNEAQ. A distance of 8 bases separates the germline ends of V and J, which lose 1 base and 4 bases respectively. The CDR3 starts with the cysteine, ends with the phenylalanine, and has 14 residues. Only the CDR3 region is kept as DNA, spanning 42 bases read in frame from base 1. TCR CDR3 regions were amplified from genomic DNA by multiplex PCR using the deep immunoSEQ assay. Extracted genomic DNA from each cell subset was spread evenly across all wells of several immunoSEQ 96-well plates, with each plate serving as a replicate. For sorted subsets, each replicate PCR was loaded with 150 to 250 ng genomic DNA, equivalent to approximately 33,000 T cell genomes. Purified libraries were measured with a Qubit 3.0 fluorometer, size-checked on a Bioanalyzer 2100, and measured again with the KAPA Library Quantification kit. Every immunoSEQ 96-well plate was sequenced on a separate single-read 150-cycle Illumina NextSeq 550 flow cell. As for the authors' bioinformatics: The immunoSEQ output contained only junctional sequences without quality scores, so filtering could not match that applied to full-length reads. Sequences were annotated with PyIR, a Python wrapper for IgBLAST v1.9, using IMGT germline references to assign V/J genes and CDR3. Reads with weak V/J assignments (E-value above 1e-6), missing CDR3, stop codons, out-of-frame junctions, or ambiguous translated residues were removed. A V3J clonotype was defined by an identical inferred V gene, J gene, and CDR3 amino acid sequence. The percentage overlap between two repertoires was calculated by dividing the number of shared unique clonotypes by the size of the smaller repertoire. Richness of each repertoire was evaluated using RTK rarefaction, the Chao1 estimator, and Recon v2.1 estimates of unobserved clonotypes. For all TCRbeta clonotypes obtained by the gDNA method from a few donors, generation probabilities were computed with OLGA. In TCRdb, the immuneACCESS table is reduced to in-frame sequences with V and J assigned. These tables do not hold every clone; where another copy was compared, an unresolved V gene accounts for under half, and the others remain unexplained. Clone size and the V and J calls come from that table; the DNA yielded D and trimming. The sample table records roughly 660,000 clones; 90% of these occur just once. The ten largest clones represent 34% of the sample.

On this clone itself: What antigen it recognizes has not been identified. No qualities accompany the bases; no much larger clone lies one base away.

Donors were healthy HIV-negative adults with no recently reported acute infections or vaccinations. All donors were Caucasian adults living in Nashville, Tennessee, USA. CD8 memory samples consisted of magnetically selected CD45RO+ cells combined with CCR7-negative CD45RA+ effector memory (TemRA) cells. Blood was collected by leukapheresis, and PBMCs were isolated by Ficoll-Histopaque density gradient centrifugation and then cryopreserved in liquid nitrogen vapor phase. Purity and quantity of every magnetically sorted T cell population were checked by analytical flow cytometry. Genomic DNA was isolated from every sorted fraction and measured by UV absorbance on a Nanodrop 2000c.

The sequencing input was memory CD8+ T cells from PBMCs. This specimen's cell subset or site label, interpreted: CD45RO+ cells pooled with CCR7-negative TemRA cells. The sequence joins TRBV7-9 to TRBJ1-5; D gene: possibly TRBD1, on 5 matching bases. This receptor was obtained from a man between 18 and 35 years old in good health. Some clones in this sample may be carry-over from other donors' samples. The CDR3 in this case is CASSLEEGNQPQHF. The base sequence is TGTGCCAGCAGCTTAGAAGAGGGGAATCAGCCCCAGCATTTT. The reference TRBV7-9 and TRBJ1-5 proteins fill in what lies around the CDR3, so the full variable domain reads DTGVSQNPRHKITKRGQNVTFRCDPISEHNRLYWYRQTLGQGPEFLTYFQNEAQLEKSRLLSDRFSAERPKGSFSTLEIQRTEQGDSAMYLCASSLEEGNQPQHFGDGTRLSIL.